Included here is one T cell receptor beta chain sequence, with context. The data were taken from a study of blood T cell repertoires in COVID-19. The wider study: Spain, Italy and the United States supplied samples that represented acute and convalescent COVID-19.

Profiled with immunoSEQ multiplex PCR; TCRdb holds only in-frame clones, not every one. The sample shows around 170,000 clones, roughly 81% of them seen only once. The V end was cut by 0 bases, the J end by 1 base, with 12 bases between. The CDR3 is 16 residues long. Per the germline V gene, CDR1 is MNHNY and CDR2 is SVGAGI (reference sequence). This clonotype was obtained from a woman over 75 with COVID-19, enrolled during active disease. The rearrangement links TRBV6-6 to TRBJ2-5; D unresolved. The sample was peripheral blood. CDR3 bases: TGTGCCAGCAGTTACTCGTACCCAGTAGCCCAAGAGACCCAGTACTTC. Protein sequence: CASSYSYPVAQETQYF.